The 20 T cell receptor beta chains in this list originate from one sample, sequenced in a study of CD8 T cells in ankylosing spondylitis. Each CDR3 protein gets one entry after TCRdb re-called the 5' RACE reads with MiXCR. Of approximately 210,000 distinct CDR3 sequences listed, over 10% were seen once; the top ten hold approximately 15%. The sequencing input was blood, either unsorted or a sorted T cell fraction (not recorded which). These receptors were collected from a male donor with ankylosing spondylitis or in good health (not recorded which).

This clonotype came up a few times. The CDR3, as DNA: TGTGCCAGCAGACAGAGCTCCTACAATGAGCAGTTCTTC. Translated: CASRQSSYNEQFF. V usage is TRBV25-1 and J usage is TRBJ2-1; D not resolved. Germline V lookup: CDR1 MGHDK, CDR2 SYGVNS. V lost 6 bases to trimming and J lost 0 bases, with 6 bases between them. The CDR3 has 13 amino acids.

This clonotype was recorded a few times. This rearrangement joins TRBV5-5 to TRBJ2-1; D ambiguous. From germline, CDR1 is SGHKS and CDR2 YYEKEE (reference sequence). The CDR3 totals 15 residues. V was clipped by 0 bases and J by 4 bases, with 11 bases between them. Written as DNA, the CDR3 is TGTGCCAGCAGCTTGGGTCAGGTGGGATACAATGAGCAGTTCTTC. It codes for CASSLGQVGYNEQFF.

The chain employs TRBV25-1 and TRBJ2-5, with D possibly being TRBD1 or TRBD2 (5 bases each). With 3 bases removed from V and 9 bases from J, the gap between germline ends came to 11 bases. This CDR3 contains 12 residues. Germline CDR1 is MGHDK and CDR2 is SYGVNS. The CDR3 DNA reads as TGTGCCAGCAGTGACCCTAGAGGGGCCCAGTACTTC. It yields the protein CASSDPRGAQYF. Combining the CDR3 with reference TRBV25-1 and TRBJ2-5 gives the whole variable domain EADIYQTPRYLVIGTGKKITLECSQTMGHDKMYWYQQDPGMELHLIHYSYGVNSTEKGDLSSESTVSRIRTEHFPLTLESARPSHTSQYLCASSDPRGAQYFGPGTRLLVL.

In this sample, this clonotype turned up many times. The rearrangement uses TRBV6-4 and TRBJ2-7; 9 nucleotides agree with TRBD2. CDR1 is MRHNA and CDR2 is SNTAGT in the germline V gene. V lost 7 bases and J lost 7; bases outside the gene matches: 5. The CDR3 has 12 residues. The CDR3 protein is CASNMTSGEQYF. DNA for the CDR3: TGTGCCAGCAACATGACTAGCGGAGAGCAGTACTTC.

This clonotype was detected a few times. The rearrangement links TRBV5-1 to TRBJ1-1, with 11 bases aligning to TRBD1. There are 21 residues in the CDR3. With 3 bases clipped from V and 4 bases from J, the junction kept 23 bases outside the gene matches. Germline V CDR1 and CDR2: SGHRS, YFSETQ. The CDR3 reads CASSSRITSRDRGRVATEAFF. The CDR3, as DNA: TGCGCCAGCAGCTCCCGCATCACCTCAAGGGACAGGGGGAGGGTGGCCACTGAAGCTTTCTTT.

This chain joins TRBV7-2 and TRBJ2-3, with 9 bases fitting TRBD2. Germline values: CDR1 SGHTA, CDR2 FQGNSA. The trim removed 3 bases at V and 5 bases at J, leaving 6 bases unmatched. CDR3 length: 15 amino acids. Here the CDR3 DNA reads TGTGCCAGCAGCTTCATGCGGGGGGGCCAAGATACGCAGTATTTT. Its protein product is CASSFMRGGQDTQYF.

J is TRBJ2-3 and V is TRBV7-6, with D perhaps being TRBD1 or TRBD2 (5 bases each). V lost 5 bases to trimming and J lost 1 base, with 13 bases between them. This CDR3 spans 15 amino acids. CDR1 SGHVS and CDR2 FNYEAQ come from the germline V gene. The CDR3 bases are TGTGCCAGCAGCCCCTTGGGGCGGGGCACAGATACGCAGTATTTT. Translation: CASSPLGRGTDTQYF.

This clonotype was detected only a few times. J is TRBJ2-1 and V is TRBV12-3 or TRBV12-4; 13 bases agree with TRBD2. After removal of 6 bases from V and 8 bases from J, the junction contained 10 bases not matched to a gene. The CDR3 is 16 residues long. The CDR3 nucleotides are TGTGCCAGCAGCGGACTAGCGGGAGATGGGTCCGATGAGCAGTTCTTC. Translated: CASSGLAGDGSDEQFF.

This clonotype was counted between two and nine times. This sequence joins TRBV5-1 and TRBJ1-2, with D unclear. The CDR3 loop spans 14 amino acids. The V and J ends lost 2 bases and 5 bases respectively, with 13 bases between them. Germline assignment: CDR1 SGHRS and CDR2 YFSETQ. The CDR3 DNA is TGCGCCAGCAGCTTAAATGGACCGCGGTATGGCTACACCTTC. Its protein is CASSLNGPRYGYTF. The whole variable domain, remainder taken from reference TRBV5-1 and TRBJ1-2, is KAGVTQTPRYLIKTRGQQVTLSCSPISGHRSVSWYQQTPGQGLQFLFEYFSETQRNKGNFPGRFSGRQFSNSRSEMNVSTLELGDSALYLCASSLNGPRYGYTFGSGTRLTVV.

This clonotype was counted a few times. This sequence joins TRBV20-1 and TRBJ2-1, with 11 bases lining up with TRBD2. Germline loops: CDR1 DFQATT, CDR2 SNEGSKA (reference sequence). The CDR3 is 13 residues long. The J segment lost 4 bases and the V segment lost 7 bases, leaving 3 bases of the junction unmatched. The CDR3 region is CSESSGGYNEQFF. The CDR3 DNA reads as TGCAGTGAGTCTAGCGGGGGGTACAATGAGCAGTTCTTC.

This clonotype was detected only a few times. The chain is built from TRBV6-2 or TRBV6-3 and TRBJ1-1; 9 nucleotides agree with TRBD1. Germline V gene sequence: CDR1 MNHEY, CDR2 SVGEGT. The CDR3 covers 15 residues. The V segment lost 4 bases and the J segment 4 bases; nucleotides outside the gene matches: 7. The CDR3 loop is CASSSTGTGSTEAFF. In DNA form, the CDR3 reads TGTGCCAGCAGTTCCACGGGGACAGGGAGCACTGAAGCTTTCTTT.

This clonotype has more than one count but fewer than ten. V and J are TRBV2 and TRBJ1-1; a weak D match, TRBD1 (6 bases). V was cut by 10 bases and J by 11 bases, with 11 bases left in between. Germline-derived CDR1 and CDR2 are SNHLY and FYNNEI. This CDR3 region has 9 residues. The CDR3 reads CANREAAFF. The DNA for the CDR3 is TGTGCCAACAGGGAGGCGGCTTTCTTT. The complete variable domain, with remaining parts taken from reference TRBV2 and TRBJ1-1, reads EPEVTQTPSHQVTQMGQEVILRCVPISNHLYFYWYRQILGQKVEFLVSFYNNEISEKSEIFDDQFSVERPDGSNFTLKIRSTKLEDSAMYFCANREAAFFGQGTRLTVV.

The chain uses TRBV4-1 and TRBJ2-7, with 7 bases that match TRBD1. CDR1 is MGHRA, CDR2 YSYEKL, per germline. V gave up 4 bases and J gave up 0 bases; unmatched junction bases: 15. CDR3 length equals 18 residues. CDR3: CASSRYPRDRENSYEQYF. In nucleotides, the CDR3 is TGCGCCAGCAGCCGCTACCCACGGGACAGAGAGAACTCCTACGAGCAGTACTTC.

The chain links TRBV12-3 or TRBV12-4 to TRBJ1-2; 10 bases are shared with TRBD1. This CDR3 is 13 amino acids long. The V segment lost 0 bases and the J segment 14 bases; nucleotides outside the gene matches: 6. CDR3 residues: CASSLAPGQGTTF. The CDR3 region has the DNA TGTGCCAGCAGTTTAGCGCCGGGACAGGGGACTACCTTC.

The gene calls are TRBV20-1 and TRBJ2-1, with D unresolved. Germline assignment: CDR1 DFQATT and CDR2 SNEGSKA (reference sequence). Trimming removed 6 bases at V and 8 bases at J, with 26 bases between. The CDR3 extends over 16 amino acids. The CDR3 reads CSATPLFLRFEDEQFF. The CDR3 DNA is TGCAGTGCCACCCCCCTTTTTCTACGATTTGAGGATGAGCAGTTCTTC.

This clonotype was counted only a few times. V and J are TRBV20-1 and TRBJ2-1; D gene unclear. This CDR3 is 12 amino acids long. The germline V and J ends were trimmed by 5 bases and 0 bases, with 5 bases remaining between them. Germline V gives CDR1 DFQATT, CDR2 SNEGSKA (reference sequence). CDR3 region: CSAHSSYNEQFF. The CDR3 nucleotides are TGCAGTGCTCACAGCTCCTACAATGAGCAGTTCTTC.

Comments on this clonotype: At one boundary the junction diverges from the germline segment, which might be a read error. The chain employs TRBV5-1 and TRBJ2-1, with TRBD1 matching over 10 bases. Per the germline V gene, CDR1 is SGHRS and CDR2 is YFSETQ. CDR3 length: 15 amino acids. This chain's CDR3 is CSSSVGQGGDNEQFF. As DNA, the CDR3 is TGCTCCAGCAGCGTTGGACAGGGGGGGGACAATGAGCAGTTCTTC.

This clonotype was seen at least ten times. This chain links TRBV5-1 with TRBJ2-7, with 14 bases aligning to TRBD2. The CDR3 runs 14 residues. V shed 4 bases and J 6 bases; nucleotides not matched to a gene: 3. Germline CDR1 is SGHRS and CDR2 is YFSETQ. The CDR3: CASSGTSGSSEQYF. CDR3 DNA: TGCGCCAGCAGCGGGACTAGCGGGAGTTCCGAGCAGTACTTC. Full variable domain (outside the CDR3, taken from reference TRBV5-1 and TRBJ2-7): KAGVTQTPRYLIKTRGQQVTLSCSPISGHRSVSWYQQTPGQGLQFLFEYFSETQRNKGNFPGRFSGRQFSNSRSEMNVSTLELGDSALYLCASSGTSGSSEQYFGPGTRLTVT.

In its sample, this clonotype was seen a few times. The J gene is TRBJ1-1, the V gene TRBV5-1, with 10 bases fitting TRBD1. CDR1 and CDR2 (germline): SGHRS, YFSETQ. The CDR3 length is 14 residues. The V and J ends lost 3 bases and 6 bases, in that order; junction bases with no gene match: 5. CDR3 DNA: TGCGCCAGCAGCTACGGGACAGGGGCCCCTGAAGCTTTCTTT. Amino acids: CASSYGTGAPEAFF.

This clonotype was seen a few times. V and J are TRBV5-1 and TRBJ2-6; D perhaps matches TRBD1 (6 bases). CDR1 is SGHRS, CDR2 YFSETQ, per germline. Deletions cut 2 bases from V and 0 bases from J, with 12 bases between. The CDR3 is 17 residues long. DNA for the CDR3: TGCGCCAGCAGCTTTACAGGGACCCCCTCTGGGGCCAACGTCCTGACTTTC. Translating it yields CASSFTGTPSGANVLTF.